The rows below give T cell receptor beta chains drawn from one sample of a study of breast tumors, draining lymph nodes, adjacent tissues. TCRdb fed the multiplex PCR reads into MiXCR, producing one record per CDR3 protein. The sample has nearly 200,000 distinct CDR3 sequences, around a third seen once; the top ten hold approximately 4.3%. Sequences were obtained from axillary lymph node tissue. Receptors originate from a female donor with breast cancer. Some clones in this sample may be carry-over from other donors' samples. Each CDR3 is given with its conserved first and last residue. The D gene is left open where the match is weak. A row's size may be missing; if present it is once, few, many or a size class.

d_call: TRBD1
clone_size: many
j_call: TRBJ2-2
v_call: TRBV7-3
cdr3_aa: CASSPHLGTVNTGELFF
cdr3_nt: TGTGCCAGCAGCCCCCATTTGGGGACAGTGAACACCGGGGAGCTGTTTTTT

d_call: TRBD1
clone_size: NA
j_call: TRBJ2-4
v_call: TRBV30
cdr3_aa: CAWEGAGAKNIQYF
cdr3_nt: TGTGCCTGGGAGGGGGCCGGGGCCAAAAACATTCAGTACTTC

d_call: TRBD1
clone_size: many
j_call: TRBJ1-5
v_call: TRBV15
cdr3_aa: CATSRDPRDSSNQPQHF
cdr3_nt: TGTGCCACCAGCAGAGATCCGAGGGACAGCTCGAATCAGCCCCAGCATTTT

d_call: TRBD1
clone_size: NA
j_call: TRBJ1-3
v_call: TRBV6-4
cdr3_aa: CASSERGRGGPGSGNTIYF
cdr3_nt: TGTGCCAGCAGTGAAAGGGGGCGCGGCGGACCGGGGTCTGGAAACACCATATATTTT

d_call: NA
clone_size: many
j_call: TRBJ2-1
v_call: TRBV19
cdr3_aa: CASSIAGFEGEQFF
cdr3_nt: TGTGCCAGTAGTATAGCGGGATTTGAGGGTGAGCAGTTCTTC

d_call: NA
clone_size: many
j_call: TRBJ1-4
v_call: TRBV30
cdr3_aa: CAWSVGGNNEKLFF
cdr3_nt: TGTGCCTGGAGTGTAGGAGGGAATAATGAAAAACTGTTTTTT

d_call: NA
clone_size: many
j_call: TRBJ1-2
v_call: TRBV9
cdr3_aa: CASSVGGTGYGYTF
cdr3_nt: TGTGCCAGCAGCGTAGGAGGGACCGGGTATGGCTACACCTTC

d_call: TRBD2
clone_size: many
j_call: TRBJ2-7
v_call: TRBV7-9
cdr3_aa: CASSLGLADQYF
cdr3_nt: TGTGCCAGCAGCTTAGGACTAGCAGACCAGTACTTC

d_call: TRBD1
clone_size: few
j_call: TRBJ1-5
v_call: TRBV6-2/TRBV6-3
cdr3_aa: CASNPDRGLDQPQHF
cdr3_nt: TGTGCCAGCAACCCCGACAGGGGCCTAGATCAGCCCCAGCATTTT

d_call: NA
clone_size: many
j_call: TRBJ2-5
v_call: TRBV19
cdr3_aa: CASSTRGVETQYF
cdr3_nt: TGTGCCAGTAGTACTAGGGGCGTCGAGACCCAGTACTTC

d_call: TRBD2
clone_size: many
j_call: TRBJ2-1
v_call: TRBV5-1
cdr3_aa: CASSLDLAGGYNEQFF
cdr3_nt: TGCGCCAGCAGCTTGGACCTAGCGGGCGGCTACAATGAGCAGTTCTTC

d_call: TRBD1
clone_size: NA
j_call: TRBJ1-2
v_call: TRBV11-2
cdr3_aa: CASNSPDRAPYGYTF
cdr3_nt: TGTGCCAGCAACTCTCCGGACAGGGCTCCCTATGGCTACACCTTC

d_call: NA
clone_size: NA
j_call: TRBJ2-1
v_call: TRBV20-1
cdr3_aa: CSTPNVRGGTGGQFF
cdr3_nt: TGCAGTACGCCAAATGTTAGGGGGGGTACTGGTGGACAGTTCTTC

d_call: NA
clone_size: many
j_call: TRBJ2-1
v_call: TRBV7-6
cdr3_aa: CASSLAVTGSKPNEQFF
cdr3_nt: TGTGCCAGCAGCTTAGCGGTTACAGGCTCTAAGCCCAATGAGCAGTTCTTC

d_call: NA
clone_size: many
j_call: TRBJ2-3
v_call: TRBV30
cdr3_aa: CAWSVQDTQYF
cdr3_nt: TGTGCCTGGAGTGTACAGGATACGCAGTATTTT

d_call: TRBD2
clone_size: many
j_call: TRBJ2-3
v_call: TRBV9
cdr3_aa: CASSVGLTSDTQYF
cdr3_nt: TGTGCCAGCAGCGTGGGACTAACCTCAGATACGCAGTATTTT

d_call: TRBD2
clone_size: NA
j_call: TRBJ2-3
v_call: TRBV28
cdr3_aa: CASSPGGESTDTQYF
cdr3_nt: TGTGCCAGCAGCCCGGGGGGGGAAAGCACAGATACGCAGTATTTT

d_call: NA
clone_size: many
j_call: TRBJ1-4
v_call: TRBV18
cdr3_aa: CASSQDRATATNEKLFF
cdr3_nt: TGTGCCAGCTCACAGGACAGAGCAACCGCAACTAATGAAAAACTGTTTTTT

d_call: TRBD1
clone_size: many
j_call: TRBJ1-4
v_call: TRBV30
cdr3_aa: CAWSRTGSEKLFF
cdr3_nt: TGTGCCTGGAGTCGGACAGGGAGTGAAAAACTGTTTTTT

d_call: NA
clone_size: NA
j_call: TRBJ2-5
v_call: TRBV20-1
cdr3_aa: CSARPGWGQETQYF
cdr3_nt: TGCAGTGCCCGCCCTGGATGGGGGCAAGAGACCCAGTACTTC

d_call: TRBD1
clone_size: many
j_call: TRBJ1-5
v_call: TRBV2
cdr3_aa: CASRDRVSNQPQHF
cdr3_nt: TGTGCCAGCAGGGACAGGGTCAGCAATCAGCCCCAGCATTTT

d_call: NA
clone_size: many
j_call: TRBJ2-5
v_call: TRBV7-3
cdr3_aa: CASSLTPRGAGETQYF
cdr3_nt: TGTGCCAGCAGCTTAACCCCCAGGGGGGCCGGGGAGACCCAGTACTTC

d_call: TRBD2
clone_size: many
j_call: TRBJ2-7
v_call: TRBV5-8
cdr3_aa: CASSPSGGQVDEQYF
cdr3_nt: TGTGCCAGCAGCCCTAGCGGGGGGCAGGTCGACGAGCAGTACTTC

d_call: NA
clone_size: many
j_call: TRBJ2-7
v_call: TRBV20-1
cdr3_aa: CSASATRGLGEQYF
cdr3_nt: TGCAGTGCTAGCGCCACTAGGGGACTGGGCGAGCAGTACTTC

d_call: TRBD1
clone_size: NA
j_call: TRBJ2-2
v_call: TRBV2
cdr3_aa: CASIFGDRGF
cdr3_nt: TGTGCCAGCATTTTCGGGGACAGGGGGTTT

d_call: NA
clone_size: many
j_call: TRBJ2-3
v_call: TRBV2
cdr3_aa: CASSVQDTQYF
cdr3_nt: TGTGCCAGCAGTGTGCAAGATACGCAGTATTTT

d_call: NA
clone_size: NA
j_call: TRBJ1-2
v_call: TRBV25-1
cdr3_aa: CASPGPGYGYTF
cdr3_nt: TGTGCCAGCCCTGGACCAGGCTATGGCTACACCTTC

d_call: TRBD1
clone_size: NA
j_call: TRBJ2-7
v_call: TRBV5-1
cdr3_aa: CASSRGQGSDQYF
cdr3_nt: TGCGCCAGCAGCAGGGGACAGGGGTCTGACCAGTACTTC

d_call: TRBD1
clone_size: many
j_call: TRBJ1-5
v_call: TRBV20-1
cdr3_aa: CSANIGTANQPQHF
cdr3_nt: TGCAGTGCCAATATCGGGACAGCAAATCAGCCCCAGCATTTT

d_call: NA
clone_size: NA
j_call: TRBJ2-5
v_call: TRBV20-1
cdr3_aa: CSASKGVETQYF
cdr3_nt: TGCAGTGCTAGCAAGGGGGTAGAGACCCAGTACTTC

d_call: TRBD1
clone_size: many
j_call: TRBJ1-6
v_call: TRBV19
cdr3_aa: CASSVAGTGGNSPLHF
cdr3_nt: TGTGCCAGTAGTGTAGCCGGGACAGGGGGCAATTCACCCCTCCACTTT

d_call: NA
clone_size: many
j_call: TRBJ2-3
v_call: TRBV20-1
cdr3_aa: CSALGGVADTQYF
cdr3_nt: TGCAGTGCCCTGGGTGGAGTGGCAGATACGCAGTATTTT

d_call: NA
clone_size: NA
j_call: TRBJ1-2
v_call: TRBV6-5
cdr3_aa: CASSCGRGGYGYTF
cdr3_nt: TGTGCCAGCAGTTGCGGGAGGGGAGGCTATGGCTACACCTTT

d_call: NA
clone_size: few
j_call: TRBJ2-7
v_call: TRBV5-6
cdr3_aa: CASGRWGGGSSYEQYF
cdr3_nt: TGTGCCAGCGGCCGATGGGGAGGCGGAAGTTCCTACGAGCAGTACTTC

d_call: NA
clone_size: few
j_call: TRBJ2-4
v_call: TRBV30
cdr3_aa: CAWTGVAKNIQYF
cdr3_nt: TGTGCCTGGACAGGGGTAGCCAAAAACATTCAGTACTTC

d_call: TRBD1
clone_size: many
j_call: TRBJ1-3
v_call: TRBV5-1
cdr3_aa: CASSPPDRAGNTIYF
cdr3_nt: TGCGCCAGCAGCCCGCCGGACAGGGCTGGAAACACCATATATTTT

d_call: NA
clone_size: many
j_call: TRBJ1-5
v_call: TRBV20-1
cdr3_aa: CSAQRGGRNQPQHF
cdr3_nt: TGCAGTGCACAGCGGGGGGGCAGGAATCAGCCCCAGCATTTT

d_call: TRBD1
clone_size: NA
j_call: TRBJ2-6
v_call: TRBV5-8
cdr3_aa: CASSPGQGAYVLTF
cdr3_nt: TGTGCCAGCAGCCCGGGACAGGGGGCCTACGTCCTGACTTTC

d_call: NA
clone_size: many
j_call: TRBJ2-3
v_call: TRBV29-1
cdr3_aa: CSGGGGTDTQYF
cdr3_nt: TGCAGCGGTGGGGGCGGCACAGATACGCAGTATTTT

d_call: NA
clone_size: NA
j_call: TRBJ1-5
v_call: TRBV6-2/TRBV6-3
cdr3_aa: CASRSDGNQPQHF
cdr3_nt: TGTGCCAGCAGATCAGACGGAAATCAGCCCCAGCATTTT

d_call: TRBD2
clone_size: NA
j_call: TRBJ2-3
v_call: TRBV5-4
cdr3_aa: CASRHGTSGARDTQYF
cdr3_nt: TGTGCCAGCAGACACGGGACTAGCGGGGCTAGAGATACGCAGTATTTT

d_call: NA
clone_size: many
j_call: TRBJ2-3
v_call: TRBV5-8
cdr3_aa: CASSPGPYTDTQYF
cdr3_nt: TGTGCCAGCAGCCCGGGACCTTACACAGATACGCAGTATTTT

d_call: NA
clone_size: many
j_call: TRBJ2-1
v_call: TRBV15
cdr3_aa: CATSTLGGKNNEQFF
cdr3_nt: TGTGCCACCAGCACCCTAGGAGGGAAAAACAATGAGCAGTTCTTC